A selection of T cell receptor beta chains follows, all from one sample in a study of tumor and adjacent non-tumor tissue in lung cancer. TCRdb called the multiplex PCR reads again in MiXCR, with one record for every CDR3 protein. The sample yields 90,000 to 100,000 distinct CDR3 sequences, about 80% seen once. The sequenced sample consisted of distant non-tumor lung tissue. Receptors originate from a man between 60 and 75 years old with small cell lung cancer. Both conserved end residues are part of each CDR3. The D gene is left open where the match is weak.

V gene	CDR3 length	J gene	D gene	CDR3 DNA	CDR3 protein
TRBV6-1	19	TRBJ1-5	NA	TGTGCCAGCAGTGCCTTCGGGCCCGATAGGGGTGGGTGGGGTCAGCCCCAGCATTTT	CASSAFGPDRGGWGQPQHF
TRBV5-6	16	TRBJ1-1	TRBD1	TGTGCCAGCAGTTTGACCTCCGGGACAGCGAACACTGAAGCTTTATTT	CASSLTSGTANTEALF
TRBV5-1	15	TRBJ2-1	NA	TGTGCTAGCAGCCTCGGATCCGGCTCCTACAATGAGCAGTTCTTC	CASSLGSGSYNEQFF
TRBV5-4	14	TRBJ2-5	TRBD2	TGTGCCACCGGGTTGGCGGGAGTCCGAGAGACCCAGTACTTC	CATGLAGVRETQYF
TRBV20-1	17	TRBJ2-7	NA	TGCAGTACTAGAGAGGCGGGCGCGGAAGGAATAGGGTACGAGCAGTACTTC	CSTREAGAEGIGYEQYF
TRBV5-6	16	TRBJ2-1	TRBD2	TGTGCCAGTAGCTCTTTATTAGCGGGAGTCCTCAATGAGCAGTTCTTC	CASSSLLAGVLNEQFF
TRBV11-2	14	TRBJ2-1	TRBD1	TGTGTCTGCAGCTTACAGGGGGCCTACAATGAGCTGTTCTTC	CVCSLQGAYNELFF
TRBV5-1	17	TRBJ1-1	TRBD1	TGCGCCAGCAGCTTGTCCACCGGGACAGGGCAGGGTACTGAAGCTTTCTTT	CASSLSTGTGQGTEAFF
TRBV6-5	15	TRBJ2-1	NA	TGTGCCAGCGGACTTCCTACTTACTCCTACAATGAGCAGTTCTTC	CASGLPTYSYNEQFF
TRBV2	14	TRBJ2-1	TRBD2	TGTGCCAGCAGTCTAGCGGGAAATGGGGGTGAGCAGTCCTTC	CASSLAGNGGEQSF
TRBV30	12	TRBJ2-7	NA	TGTGCCTGGCAGCGGAGCTCCCACAAGCAGTACTTC	CAWQRSSHKQYF
TRBV6-5	15	TRBJ2-7	NA	TGTGCTAGCAGTTACTCGGCAGAGGGAGTAAGTGAGCAGTACTTC	CASSYSAEGVSEQYF
TRBV10-2	16	TRBJ2-2	NA	TGCGCCAGCCATGGAGGGGAATTAGCGAACACCGGGGAGCTATTTTTT	CASHGGELANTGELFF
TRBV6-2/TRBV6-3	14	TRBJ2-7	TRBD2	TGTACCAGCGAGATAGCGGGAGCCCTTATGGAGCAGTACTTC	CTSEIAGALMEQYF